This T cell receptor (beta chain) stems from a study of blood T cell repertoires in COVID-19. Whole-study context: Spain, Italy and the United States supplied samples that represented acute and convalescent COVID-19. PBMCs, B-cell-depleted T cells, or T cells were the source of the cDNA or gDNA that made up the material.

CDR3 length equals 14 residues. The germline V gene has CDR1 KGHSY and CDR2 FQNENV. Trimming removed 5 bases from V and 4 bases from J; junction bases left unmatched: 4. In the original analysis: Estimated nucleated cell counts came from reference gene primer amplification. The assay was immunoSEQ multiplex PCR, and TCRdb's table has in-frame clones only and misses some. That table furnishes V, J and clone size, whereas the DNA furnished D and trimming. The table records 70,000 to 85,000 clones, around 93% of them present only once. The sequence derives from a woman in her sixties or seventies with active COVID-19. The V call is TRBV16, the J call TRBJ2-3; 9 bases map to TRBD2. The sample consisted of peripheral blood. The CDR3 coding sequence is TGTGCCAGCAGCACTCGACTAGCGGCAGATACGCAGTATTTT. Its protein is CASSTRLAADTQYF.